The 20 T cell receptor beta chains listed next were all sequenced from one sample in a study of beta chain features in type 1 diabetes. The authors reverse transcribed all of the isolated RNA, so sequencing captured expressed TCRB transcripts. TCRdb's table, derived via immunoSEQ multiplex PCR, lists solely in-frame clones and lacks some. The sample lists almost 350,000 clones; 15% to 20% were seen once. Input material: naive CD4+ T cells from blood. The receptors stem from a woman aged 18-29 years in good health.

V usage is TRBV4-2 and J usage is TRBJ2-2; TRBD1 matches 9 bases. Germline CDR1 reads LGHNA; CDR2 reads YNFKEQ. V lost 3 bases, J lost 2 bases, and 7 bases stayed unmatched. There are 17 residues in the CDR3. The CDR3 here is CASSQLGQGTNTGELFF. CDR3 DNA: TGTGCCAGCAGCCAGCTAGGACAGGGGACTAACACCGGGGAGCTGTTTTTT.

The chain uses TRBV4-2 and TRBJ1-4; possibly TRBD1 for D (5 bases). From germline, CDR1 is LGHNA and CDR2 YNFKEQ. V gave up 4 bases and J gave up 4 bases, with 13 bases separating them. This CDR3 region has 15 residues. CDR3 loop: CASSLPGGGNEKLFF. CDR3 DNA: TGTGCCAGCAGCCTCCCCGGGGGGGGTAATGAAAAACTGTTTTTT.

This clone was observed a handful of times. This rearrangement joins TRBV7-2 to TRBJ2-7, with D possibly matching TRBD2 (5 bases). Trimming cost V 5 bases and J 0 bases, with 11 bases left between them. This CDR3 has 14 amino acids. CDR1 and CDR2 (germline): SGHTA, FQGNSA. This CDR3 is CASSVERFSYEQYF. The CDR3 bases are TGTGCCAGCAGCGTGGAGCGGTTCTCCTACGAGCAGTACTTC.

The V call is TRBV7-3, the J call TRBJ2-3; D remains unclear. CDR1 and CDR2 (germline): SGHTA, FQGTGA. Trimming took off 0 bases at V and 5 bases at J, with 6 bases between the two ends. The CDR3 length is 13 residues. CDR3 bases: TGTGCCAGCAGCTTAACGTTCGGAGATACGCAGTATTTT. It yields the protein CASSLTFGDTQYF.

This sequence joins TRBV7-2 and TRBJ2-1; the D is unclear. Trimming removed 6 bases from V and 7 bases from J, with 19 bases in between. Germline CDR1 reads SGHTA; CDR2 reads FQGNSA. This CDR3 comprises 15 residues. The CDR3 nucleotides are TGTGCCAGCAGTCCCCAGCTGAAGAGGAAGAATGAGCAGTTCTTC. Protein sequence: CASSPQLKRKNEQFF.

This chain connects TRBV30 to TRBJ1-3; no clear D. Between the trimmed V and J ends, which lost 5 bases and 4 bases, there was a span of 9 bases. The CDR3 has 12 residues. CDR1 and CDR2 (germline): GTSNPN, SVGIG (reference sequence). The CDR3, as DNA: TGTGCCTGGCTCTCCCCGGGAAACACCATATATTTT. Translation gives CAWLSPGNTIYF. Complete variable domain (other parts from reference TRBV30 and TRBJ1-3): SQTIHQWPATLVQPVGSPLSLECTVEGTSNPNLYWYRQAAGRGLQLLFYSVGIGQISSEVPQNLSASRPQDRQFILSSKKLLLSDSGFYLCAWLSPGNTIYFGEGSWLTVV.

This clone was counted between two and nine times. The chain has TRBV30 and TRBJ1-5, with TRBD1 as a possible D gene (6 bases). The CDR3 runs 12 residues. With 8 bases removed from V and 6 bases from J, the gap between germline ends came to 14 bases. From germline, CDR1 is GTSNPN and CDR2 SVGIG (reference sequence). In nucleotides, the CDR3 is TGTGCCGCAGACCGAGGGGGTCAGCCCCAGCATTTT. It encodes CAADRGGQPQHF.

The V and J genes are TRBV11-2 and TRBJ1-1; D not certain. There are 14 residues in the CDR3. The germline CDR1 and CDR2 sequences are SGHAT and FQNNGV. V was shortened by 3 bases and J by 8 bases, with 16 bases between the two germline ends. CDR3 amino acids: CASSLSVGSREAFF. In DNA form, the CDR3 reads TGTGCCAGCAGCTTGTCGGTGGGCAGTCGGGAAGCTTTCTTT.

This clone was recorded a few times. V gene TRBV28 combines with J gene TRBJ2-7; D is possibly TRBD1 (5 bases). V shed 11 bases and J shed 2 bases, with 16 bases lying between them. CDR3 size: 13 residues. Germline V gene lookup returns CDR1 MDHEN and CDR2 SYDVKM. The CDR3 DNA is TGTGCCCCTACAACCCCAGGGCCCTACGAGCAGTACTTC. Its translation: CAPTTPGPYEQYF.

The chain has TRBV9 and TRBJ1-1, with D possibly matching TRBD1 (5 bases). Trimming pared 2 bases from V and 11 bases from J, leaving 16 bases between. Germline-derived CDR1 and CDR2 are SGDLS and YYNGEE. The CDR3 totals 13 residues. The CDR3: CASSVRGAGVAFF. As DNA, the CDR3 is TGTGCCAGCAGCGTGCGGGGCGCAGGTGTGGCTTTCTTT. The full variable domain, completed using reference TRBV9 and TRBJ1-1, is DSGVTQTPKHLITATGQRVTLRCSPRSGDLSVYWYQQSLDQGLQFLIQYYNGEERAKGNILERFSAQQFPDLHSELNLSSLELGDSALYFCASSVRGAGVAFFGQGTRLTVV.

This clone was found a few times. This rearrangement joins TRBV18 to TRBJ2-1; the match to TRBD1 covers 10 bases. The CDR3 is 15 residues long. The V gene end was trimmed by 3 bases and the J gene end by 5 bases; junction bases not matched to a gene: 4. Germline V gene sequence: CDR1 KGHSH, CDR2 LQKENI. CDR3 nucleotides: TGTGCCAGCTCACCCTCCGGACAGGGGGACAATGAGCAGTTCTTC. Translating gives CASSPSGQGDNEQFF.

The chain has TRBV7-9 and TRBJ2-1, with 11 bases aligning to TRBD2. The CDR3 consists of 16 residues. Germline lookup yields CDR1 SEHNR and CDR2 FQNEAQ (reference sequence). Losses at the gene ends were 3 bases for V and 8 bases for J; bases not matched to a gene: 9. The CDR3 loop reads CASSFPGLAASDEQFF. The CDR3 region has the DNA TGTGCCAGCAGCTTCCCGGGACTAGCGGCCTCAGATGAGCAGTTCTTC. Variable domain in full (rest from reference TRBV7-9 and TRBJ2-1): DTGVSQNPRHKITKRGQNVTFRCDPISEHNRLYWYRQTLGQGPEFLTYFQNEAQLEKSRLLSDRFSAERPKGSFSTLEIQRTEQGDSAMYLCASSFPGLAASDEQFFGPGTRLTVL.

V gene TRBV29-1 combines with J gene TRBJ1-2; maybe TRBD1 (6 bases). Trimming pared 5 bases from V and 1 base from J, leaving 11 bases between. In germline, CDR1 is SQVTM, CDR2 ANQGSEA. This CDR3 is 13 amino acids long. This chain's CDR3 is CSVQGNINYGYTF. CDR3 DNA sequence: TGCAGCGTTCAGGGGAATATTAACTATGGCTACACCTTC.

As regards this clone: The sample has other DNA sequences that encode this CDR3 too. DNA of the CDR3: TGTGCCAGCAGCTTAGCAGCTACAGATACGCAGTATTTT. Protein sequence: CASSLAATDTQYF. The V call is TRBV7-9, the J call TRBJ2-3; the D is unclear. Germline V lookup: CDR1 SEHNR, CDR2 FQNEAQ (reference sequence). The V gene lost 0 bases and the J gene lost 3 bases, with 4 bases spanning the gap. This CDR3 has 13 residues.

A remark on this clone: Other DNA sequences from this sample encode an identical CDR3 as well. The CDR3 DNA reads as TGTGCCAGCAGCCCACAGGGTTACGAGCAGTACTTC. It translates to CASSPQGYEQYF. The chain is built from TRBV14 and TRBJ2-7; D perhaps matches TRBD1 (6 bases). V was pared by 4 bases and J by 4 bases, with 8 bases between. CDR3 length: 12 residues. Per germline, CDR1 SGHDN and CDR2 FVKESK.

This chain connects TRBV9 to TRBJ2-2, with a possible D match to TRBD2 (5 bases). Trimming took 0 bases from V and 4 from J, leaving 13 bases between them. The germline CDR1 and CDR2 sequences are SGDLS and YYNGEE. CDR3 length: 16 amino acids. CDR3: CASSVVGYEGTGELFF. The CDR3 coding sequence is TGTGCCAGCAGCGTAGTCGGGTACGAGGGCACCGGGGAGCTGTTTTTT. Using reference TRBV9 and TRBJ2-2 for the parts outside the CDR3, the full variable domain is DSGVTQTPKHLITATGQRVTLRCSPRSGDLSVYWYQQSLDQGLQFLIQYYNGEERAKGNILERFSAQQFPDLHSELNLSSLELGDSALYFCASSVVGYEGTGELFFGEGSRLTVL.

This clone showed up just a few times. The genes are TRBV20-1 and TRBJ1-1; the D is unclear. CDR3 length equals 11 residues. Germline CDR1 reads DFQATT; CDR2 reads SNEGSKA (reference sequence). V was shortened by 4 bases and J by 3 bases, with 6 bases between the two germline ends. CDR3 DNA: TGCAGTGCTAACCGGGACACTGAAGCTTTCTTT. It codes for CSANRDTEAFF.

This clone was seen only a few times. The rearrangement links TRBV30 to TRBJ2-5, with D hard to call. The V gene lost 0 bases and the J gene lost 3 bases, with 8 bases spanning the gap. Germline V gives CDR1 GTSNPN, CDR2 SVGIG (reference sequence). There are 13 residues in the CDR3. The CDR3 loop is CAWSVMAEETQYF. In DNA form, the CDR3 reads TGTGCCTGGAGTGTAATGGCAGAAGAGACCCAGTACTTC.

A note on this clone: Other DNA sequences in this specimen translate into the identical CDR3. The chain uses TRBV30 and TRBJ1-1; D might be TRBD1 (6 bases). V shed 0 bases and J shed 2 bases, with 7 bases lying between them. Germline CDR1 GTSNPN, CDR2 SVGIG (reference sequence). The CDR3 is 13 amino acids. CDR3 amino acids: CAWSVQGNTEAFF. CDR3 sequence (DNA): TGTGCCTGGAGTGTACAGGGCAACACTGAAGCTTTCTTT.

This clone came up a few times. This chain joins TRBV30 and TRBJ1-3, with D unresolved. The CDR3 loop spans 16 amino acids. V lost 4 bases and J 9 bases, leaving 25 bases between the germline ends. From germline, CDR1 is GTSNPN and CDR2 SVGIG (reference sequence). CDR3: CAWNQLTKETRATIYF. The CDR3 DNA sequence: TGTGCCTGGAATCAACTCACAAAGGAGACCCGTGCCACCATATATTTT. The variable domain in full, with the rest retrieved from reference TRBV30 and TRBJ1-3, is SQTIHQWPATLVQPVGSPLSLECTVEGTSNPNLYWYRQAAGRGLQLLFYSVGIGQISSEVPQNLSASRPQDRQFILSSKKLLLSDSGFYLCAWNQLTKETRATIYFGEGSWLTVV.